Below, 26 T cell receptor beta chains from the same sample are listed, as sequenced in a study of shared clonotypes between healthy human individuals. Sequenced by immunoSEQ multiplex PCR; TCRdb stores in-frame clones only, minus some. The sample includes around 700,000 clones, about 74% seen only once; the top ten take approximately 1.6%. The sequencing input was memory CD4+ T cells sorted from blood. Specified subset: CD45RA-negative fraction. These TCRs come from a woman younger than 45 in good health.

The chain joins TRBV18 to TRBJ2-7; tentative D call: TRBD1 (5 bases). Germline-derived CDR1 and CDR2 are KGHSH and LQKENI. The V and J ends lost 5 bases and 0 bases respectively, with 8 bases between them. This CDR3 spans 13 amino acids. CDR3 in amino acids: CASSSDNSYEQYF. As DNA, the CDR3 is TGTGCCAGCTCATCGGACAACTCCTACGAGCAGTACTTC. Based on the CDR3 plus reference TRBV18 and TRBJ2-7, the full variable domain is NAGVMQNPRHLVRRRGQEARLRCSPMKGHSHVYWYRQLPEEGLKFMVYLQKENIIDESGMPKERFSAEFPKEGPSILRIQQVVRGDSAAYFCASSSDNSYEQYFGPGTRLTVT.

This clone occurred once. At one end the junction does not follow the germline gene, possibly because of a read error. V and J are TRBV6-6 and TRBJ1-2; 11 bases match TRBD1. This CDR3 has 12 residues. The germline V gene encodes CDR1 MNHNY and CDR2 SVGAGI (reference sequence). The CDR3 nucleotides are TGTGCCAGCGCCTTCCCGGGACAGGGGGTCCTATTC. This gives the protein CASAFPGQGVLF.

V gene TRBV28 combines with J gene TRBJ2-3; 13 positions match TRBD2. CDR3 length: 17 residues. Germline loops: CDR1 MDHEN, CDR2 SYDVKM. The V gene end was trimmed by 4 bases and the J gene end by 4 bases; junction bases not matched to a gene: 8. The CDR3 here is CASSSDGLAGVADTQYF. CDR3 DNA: TGTGCCAGCAGTTCGGACGGACTAGCGGGAGTCGCAGATACGCAGTATTTT.

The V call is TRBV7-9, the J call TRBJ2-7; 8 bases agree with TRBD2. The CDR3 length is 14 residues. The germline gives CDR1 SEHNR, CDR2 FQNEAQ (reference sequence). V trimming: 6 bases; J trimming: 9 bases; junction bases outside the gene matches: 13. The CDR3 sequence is CASSSDIAGFLQYF. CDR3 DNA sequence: TGTGCCAGCAGTAGTGACATAGCGGGATTCTTGCAGTACTTC.

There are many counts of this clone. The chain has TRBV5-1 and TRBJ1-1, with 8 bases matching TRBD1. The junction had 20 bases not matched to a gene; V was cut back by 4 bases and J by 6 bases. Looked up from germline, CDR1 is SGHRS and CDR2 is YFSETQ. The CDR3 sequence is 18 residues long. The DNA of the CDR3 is TGCGCCAGCAGCGCTATTCCAGGGGGCCCGACTTCGGCGGCTGAAGCTTTCTTT. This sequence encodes CASSAIPGGPTSAAEAFF.

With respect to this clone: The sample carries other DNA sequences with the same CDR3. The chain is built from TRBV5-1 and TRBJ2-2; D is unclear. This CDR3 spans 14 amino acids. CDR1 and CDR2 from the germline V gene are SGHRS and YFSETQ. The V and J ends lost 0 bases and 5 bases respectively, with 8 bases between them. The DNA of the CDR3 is TGCGCCAGCAGCTTGGGTGGAGAAACCGGGGAGCTGTTTTTT. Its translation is CASSLGGETGELFF. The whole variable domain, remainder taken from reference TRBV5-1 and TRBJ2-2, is KAGVTQTPRYLIKTRGQQVTLSCSPISGHRSVSWYQQTPGQGLQFLFEYFSETQRNKGNFPGRFSGRQFSNSRSEMNVSTLELGDSALYLCASSLGGETGELFFGEGSRLTVL.

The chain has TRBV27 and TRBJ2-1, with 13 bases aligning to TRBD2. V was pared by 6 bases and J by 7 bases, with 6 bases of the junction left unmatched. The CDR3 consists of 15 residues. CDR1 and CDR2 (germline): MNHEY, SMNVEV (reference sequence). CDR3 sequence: CASSRTSGRKNEQFF. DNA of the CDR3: TGTGCCAGCAGCCGGACTAGCGGGAGAAAAAATGAGCAGTTCTTC.

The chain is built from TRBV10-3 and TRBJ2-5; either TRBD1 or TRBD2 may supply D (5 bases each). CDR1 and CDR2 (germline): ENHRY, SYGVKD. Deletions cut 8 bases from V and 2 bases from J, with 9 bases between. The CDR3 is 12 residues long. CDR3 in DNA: TGTGCCATCGGGGGACCACAAGAGACCCAGTACTTC. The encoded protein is CAIGGPQETQYF.

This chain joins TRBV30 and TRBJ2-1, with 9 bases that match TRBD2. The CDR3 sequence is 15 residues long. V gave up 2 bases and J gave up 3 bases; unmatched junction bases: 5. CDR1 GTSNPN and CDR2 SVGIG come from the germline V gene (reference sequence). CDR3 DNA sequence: TGTGCCTGGAGTTCAAAAGCGGGAGGCTACAATGAGCAGTTCTTC. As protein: CAWSSKAGGYNEQFF.

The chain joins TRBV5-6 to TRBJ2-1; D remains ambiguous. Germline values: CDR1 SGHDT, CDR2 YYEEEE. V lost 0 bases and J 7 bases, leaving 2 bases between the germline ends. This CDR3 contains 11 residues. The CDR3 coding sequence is TGTGCCAGCAGCTTGGAAAATGAGCAGTTCTTC. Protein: CASSLENEQFF.

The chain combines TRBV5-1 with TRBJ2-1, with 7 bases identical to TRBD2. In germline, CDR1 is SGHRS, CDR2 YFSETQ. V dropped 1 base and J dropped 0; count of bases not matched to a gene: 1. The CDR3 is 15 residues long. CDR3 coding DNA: TGCGCCAGCAGCTTGAGCGGGGCCTCCTACAATGAGCAGTTCTTC. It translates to CASSLSGASYNEQFF.

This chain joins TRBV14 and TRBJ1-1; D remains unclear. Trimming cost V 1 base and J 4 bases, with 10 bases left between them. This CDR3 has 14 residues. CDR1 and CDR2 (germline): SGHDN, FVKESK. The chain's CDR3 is CASSQGFRGTEAFF. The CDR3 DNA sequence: TGTGCCAGCAGCCAAGGGTTTAGAGGCACTGAAGCTTTCTTT.

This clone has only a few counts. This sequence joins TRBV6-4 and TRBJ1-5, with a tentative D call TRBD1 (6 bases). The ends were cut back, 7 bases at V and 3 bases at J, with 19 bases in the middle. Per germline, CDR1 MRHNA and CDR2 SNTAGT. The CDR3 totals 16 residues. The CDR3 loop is CASTPRGGRPNQPQHF. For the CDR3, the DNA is TGTGCCAGCACTCCTCGGGGGGGCAGGCCCAATCAGCCCCAGCATTTT.

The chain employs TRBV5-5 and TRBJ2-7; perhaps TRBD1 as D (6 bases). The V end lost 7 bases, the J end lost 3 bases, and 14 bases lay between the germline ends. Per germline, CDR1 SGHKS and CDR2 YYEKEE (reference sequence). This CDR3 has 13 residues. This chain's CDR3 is CASLGQIDYEQYF. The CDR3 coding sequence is TGTGCCAGCCTCGGACAGATAGACTACGAGCAGTACTTC.

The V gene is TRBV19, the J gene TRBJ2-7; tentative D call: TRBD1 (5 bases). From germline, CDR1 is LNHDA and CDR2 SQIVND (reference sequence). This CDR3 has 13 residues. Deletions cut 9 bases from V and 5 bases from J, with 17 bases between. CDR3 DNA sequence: TGTGCCAGAGAGCAGGGCTTCAACGACGAGCAGTACTTC. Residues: CAREQGFNDEQYF.

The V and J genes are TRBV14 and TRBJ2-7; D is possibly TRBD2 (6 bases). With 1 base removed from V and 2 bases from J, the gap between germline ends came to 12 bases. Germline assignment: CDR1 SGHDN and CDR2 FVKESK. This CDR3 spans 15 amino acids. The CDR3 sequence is CASSQGFQRAYEQYF. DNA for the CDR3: TGTGCCAGCAGCCAAGGGTTCCAGCGGGCCTACGAGCAGTACTTC.

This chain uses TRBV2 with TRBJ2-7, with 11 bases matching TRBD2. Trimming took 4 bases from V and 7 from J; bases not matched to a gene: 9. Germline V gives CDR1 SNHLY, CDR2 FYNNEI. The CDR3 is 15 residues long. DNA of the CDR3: TGTGCCAGCAGTGCAAGACTAGCGGGACTTGGGGAGCAGTACTTC. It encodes CASSARLAGLGEQYF.

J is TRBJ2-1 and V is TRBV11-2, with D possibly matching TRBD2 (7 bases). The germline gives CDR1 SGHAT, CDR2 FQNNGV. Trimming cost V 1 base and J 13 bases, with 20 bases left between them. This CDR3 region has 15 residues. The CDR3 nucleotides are TGTGCCAGCAGCTTAGTAAGGGGAGGCGGGGGCCCTCAGTTCTTC. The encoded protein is CASSLVRGGGGPQFF.

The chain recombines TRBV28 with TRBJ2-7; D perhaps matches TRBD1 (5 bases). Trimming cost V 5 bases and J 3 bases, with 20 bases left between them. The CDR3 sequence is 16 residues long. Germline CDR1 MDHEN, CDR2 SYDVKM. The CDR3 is CASSPPDTPRLYEQYF. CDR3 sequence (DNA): TGTGCCAGCAGTCCCCCGGACACACCTAGGCTCTACGAGCAGTACTTC.

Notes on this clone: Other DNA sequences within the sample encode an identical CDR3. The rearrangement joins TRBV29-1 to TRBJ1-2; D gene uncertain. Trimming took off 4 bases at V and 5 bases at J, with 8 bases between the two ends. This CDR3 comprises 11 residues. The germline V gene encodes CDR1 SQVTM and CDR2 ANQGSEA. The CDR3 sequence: CSVVEAYGYTF. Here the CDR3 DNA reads TGCAGCGTTGTCGAAGCTTATGGCTACACCTTC.

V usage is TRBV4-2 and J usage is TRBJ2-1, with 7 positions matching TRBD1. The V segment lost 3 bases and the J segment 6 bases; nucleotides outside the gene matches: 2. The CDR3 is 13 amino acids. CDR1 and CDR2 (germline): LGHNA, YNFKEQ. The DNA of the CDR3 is TGTGCCAGCAGCCAGGACAGGCTCAATGAGCAGTTCTTC. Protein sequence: CASSQDRLNEQFF.

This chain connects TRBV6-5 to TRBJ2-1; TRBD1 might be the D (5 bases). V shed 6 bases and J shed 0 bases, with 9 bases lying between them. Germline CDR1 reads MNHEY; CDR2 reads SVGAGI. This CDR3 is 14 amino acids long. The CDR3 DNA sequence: TGTGCCAGCAGAGACAGAAGCTCCTACAATGAGCAGTTCTTC. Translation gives CASRDRSSYNEQFF.

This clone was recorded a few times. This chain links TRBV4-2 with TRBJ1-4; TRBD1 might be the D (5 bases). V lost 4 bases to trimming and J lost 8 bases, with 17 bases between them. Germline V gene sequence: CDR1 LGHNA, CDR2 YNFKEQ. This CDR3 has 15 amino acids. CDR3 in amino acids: CASSPQEGSVEKLFF. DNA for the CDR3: TGTGCCAGCAGCCCCCAGGAGGGGTCGGTCGAAAAACTGTTTTTT.

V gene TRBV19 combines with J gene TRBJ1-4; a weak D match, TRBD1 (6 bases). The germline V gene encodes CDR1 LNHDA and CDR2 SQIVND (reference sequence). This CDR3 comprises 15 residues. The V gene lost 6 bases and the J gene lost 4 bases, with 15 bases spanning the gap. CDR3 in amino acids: CASSLPQGVNEKLFF. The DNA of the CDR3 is TGTGCCAGTAGCCTCCCACAGGGTGTTAATGAAAAACTGTTTTTT. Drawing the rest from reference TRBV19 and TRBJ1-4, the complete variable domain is DGGITQSPKYLFRKEGQNVTLSCEQNLNHDAMYWYRQDPGQGLRLIYYSQIVNDFQKGDIAEGYSVSREKKESFPLTVTSAQKNPTAFYLCASSLPQGVNEKLFFGSGTQLSVL.

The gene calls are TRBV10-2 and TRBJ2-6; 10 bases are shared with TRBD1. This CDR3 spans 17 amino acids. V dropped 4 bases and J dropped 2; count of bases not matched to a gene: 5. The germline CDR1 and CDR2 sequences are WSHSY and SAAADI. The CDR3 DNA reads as TGCGCCAGCAGTGGCCGGGACAGGGGTGCTGGGGCCAACGTCCTGACTTTC. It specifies CASSGRDRGAGANVLTF.

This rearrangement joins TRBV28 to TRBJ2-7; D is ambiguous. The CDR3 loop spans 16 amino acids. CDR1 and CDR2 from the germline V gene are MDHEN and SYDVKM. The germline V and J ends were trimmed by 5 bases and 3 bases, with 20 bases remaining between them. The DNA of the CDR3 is TGTGCCAGCAGTGCTTCCAAGCATTTTAGGCACTACGAGCAGTACTTC. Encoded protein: CASSASKHFRHYEQYF.